The source of this TCR beta chain is a study of identical twins (dated by TCRdb to about 2016). About the study as a whole: To test whether fetal clonotypes persist, this study deep-sequenced TCR alpha and beta repertoires from monozygotic twins, from unrelated adults of various ages, and from cord blood. Replicate twin experiments were performed at different times using different library preparation protocols to rule out contamination.

This clonotype was counted ten times or more. This clone's antigen is unknown. The input lacks base qualities; no much larger clone sits a single base away. Trimming removed 5 bases from V and 8 bases from J, leaving 22 bases between the germline ends. Via the germline V gene, CDR1 is MNHNS and CDR2 SASEGT. The CDR3 spans 17 residues, from the cysteine through the phenylalanine. Only CDR3 DNA is held: 51 bases, read in frame from base 1. What the study reported, not specific to this receptor: A weaker excess of twin sharing was found in beta out-of-frame sequences because the signal-to-noise ratio was lowered by fewer shared sequences. Because the same donors could not be followed over many years, conclusions were based on cross-sectional statistical analysis. Out-of-frame TCR alpha sharing in monozygotic twins was systematically underestimated by recombination models, whereas sharing between unrelated individuals was in agreement with the recombination models. Invariant T cells such as MAIT and iNKT could partly confound zero-insertion analyses, though diverse VJ usage argued against this for most clonotypes. Fewer insertions were carried by abundant cord blood beta clonotypes; a weaker similar trend was observed in young adult naive repertoires, while no such trend was observed in memory repertoires. Compared with coincidental sharing between unrelated individuals, out-of-frame TCR alpha sequences shared between twins had an excess of sequences with low generation probability.

Receptors were amplified or captured by 5' RACE. Sequencing was carried out with an Illumina HiSeq 2000. Template switching added a universal primer binding site, and the final cDNA carried a unique molecular identifier that allowed TCR cDNA molecules to be counted accurately. First-strand cDNA for TCR alpha and beta chains was synthesized from specific primers in the conserved constant-segment region. To control for contamination, every cDNA library carried two barcodes: a SMART-Mk sample barcode plus Illumina barcodes. TruSeq adapter sequences, together with Illumina sample barcodes, were added in two successive PCR steps. TCR alpha and beta cDNA libraries were sequenced on the Illumina HiSeq platform with custom primers. Per the original workflow: MiGEC processed the raw reads to extract unique molecular identifiers, while MiXCR was used to determine the CDR3 positions. For each individual, recombination models were inferred using an EM algorithm with the repgenHMM and IGoR tools. Shared clonotype analysis was performed with the tcR package in R, normalizing sharing by the product of cloneset sizes. To study raw recombination without the effects of thymic and clonal selection, out-of-frame nonproductive sequences were analyzed. The public reads were quality trimmed at Q25 with fastp and then assembled into clones with MiXCR by TCRdb, keeping productive beta chains. CDR3 protein sequences are deduplicated, and each keeps its most common genes and DNA. None of the V and J calls come from the authors' own analysis; TCRdb made them. The sample table lists about 430,000 distinct CDR3 sequences, roughly 20% of them with a count of one. The ten largest clones capture 10% to 15% of the sample.

All donors were healthy Caucasians. Three unrelated non-twin adults were also sequenced: a male aged 18 to 30, a male aged 50 to 59 and a female aged 50 to 59. Using Miltenyi CD45RO+ enrichment and human naive T-cell isolation kits, memory (CD45RO+) and naive T cells were isolated from PBMC. This sequence uses TRBV6-1 and TRBJ1-6; a tentative D match to TRBD1 spans 6 bases. The sequencing sample was made of naive T cells sorted from blood. According to the study, the label for this sample's cell subset or site signals: cells isolated with a human naive T-cell isolation kit. The receptor was isolated from a man aged 50 to 60 in good health. The sequence in DNA is TGTGCCAGCAGTATCCGGGACACCCAACTCCCATATTCACCCCTCCACTTT. It translates to CASSIRDTQLPYSPLHF.